The TCR beta chain under discussion was sequenced for a study of long-term antiretroviral therapy in people with HIV. Overall study results and limits: The study collected blood between the mid-2000s and the late 2010s, possibly under older ART regimens. CDR3 lengths in HIV samples spanned a narrower range than controls. Whichever time point was examined, clones expanded before ART dominated the repertoire.

Every HIV-positive participant received treatment in the United States. Investigators performed immunoSEQ version v3.0 at survey level. TCRdb keeps only in-frame clones here, not all; method: immunoSEQ multiplex PCR. The table records 30,000 or so clones, approximately 74% of them present only once. Remarks on this clone: Its antigen is still unknown.

V was pared by 4 bases and J by 1 base, with 7 bases between. CDR1 and CDR2 (germline): SEHNR, FQNEAQ (reference sequence). This CDR3 comprises 13 residues. This clonotype was sampled from a man aged 50 to 60 with HIV. V usage is TRBV7-9 and J usage is TRBJ1-1; maybe TRBD1 (5 bases). Sequenced here: unsorted PBMCs, sampled 3 years after starting antiretroviral therapy. CDR3 sequence reads: CASSWDGNTEAFF. In DNA, the CDR3 is TGTGCCAGCAGCTGGGACGGGAACACTGAAGCTTTCTTT.